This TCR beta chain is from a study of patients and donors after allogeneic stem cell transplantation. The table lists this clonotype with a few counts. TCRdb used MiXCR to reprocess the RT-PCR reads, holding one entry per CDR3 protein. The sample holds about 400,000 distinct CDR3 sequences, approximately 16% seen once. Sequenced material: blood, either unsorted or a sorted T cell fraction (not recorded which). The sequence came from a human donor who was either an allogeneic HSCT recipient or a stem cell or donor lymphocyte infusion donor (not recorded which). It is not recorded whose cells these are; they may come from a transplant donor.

The chain's CDR3 is CASSLKLENTEAFF. CDR3 coding DNA: TGTGCCAGCAGCTTAAAGTTGGAAAACACTGAAGCTTTCTTT. The genes are TRBV7-9 and TRBJ1-1, with no clear D. V lost 2 bases, J lost 2 bases, and 9 bases lay in between. The CDR3 length is 14 residues. The germline CDR1 and CDR2 sequences are SEHNR and FQNEAQ (reference sequence).